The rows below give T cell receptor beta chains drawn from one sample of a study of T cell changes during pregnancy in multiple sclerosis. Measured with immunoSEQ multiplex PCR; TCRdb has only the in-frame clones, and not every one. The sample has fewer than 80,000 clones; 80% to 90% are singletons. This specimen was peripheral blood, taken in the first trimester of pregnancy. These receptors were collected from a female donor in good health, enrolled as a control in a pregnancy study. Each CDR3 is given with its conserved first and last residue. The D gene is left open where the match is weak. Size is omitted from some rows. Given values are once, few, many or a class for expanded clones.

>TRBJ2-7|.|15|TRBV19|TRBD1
TGTGCCAGTAGTTTTACCGGGACAGGGGTCTACGAGCAGTACTTC
CASSFTGTGVYEQYF
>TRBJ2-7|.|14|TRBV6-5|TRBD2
TGTGCCAGCAGTTACGGGCGGGGGGCGTACGAGCAGTACTTC
CASSYGRGAYEQYF
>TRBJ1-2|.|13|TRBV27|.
TGTGCCAGCAGTTTTTTCGGTGACTATGGCTACACCTTC
CASSFFGDYGYTF
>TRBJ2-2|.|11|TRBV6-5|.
TGTGCCAGCGGAGGGAGCCGGGAGCTGTTTTTT
CASGGSRELFF
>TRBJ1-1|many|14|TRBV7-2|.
TGTGCCAGCAGCCCGAAGGGCCGGGGGACTGAAGCTTTCTTT
CASSPKGRGTEAFF
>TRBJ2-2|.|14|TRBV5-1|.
TGCGCCAGCAGCCCCGGGATAGACACCGGGGAGCTGTTTTTT
CASSPGIDTGELFF
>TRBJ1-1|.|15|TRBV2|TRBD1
TGTGCCAGCAGTGATCCGAGGACAGGGTACACTGAAGCTTTCTTT
CASSDPRTGYTEAFF
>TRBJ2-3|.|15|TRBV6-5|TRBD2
TGTGCCAGCAGTTGGACTAGCTTCGGCACAGATACGCAGTATTTT
CASSWTSFGTDTQYF
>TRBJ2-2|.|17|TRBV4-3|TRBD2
TGCGCCAGCAGCCAAGACCCCAGCGGGATTAACACCGGGGAGCTGTTTTTT
CASSQDPSGINTGELFF
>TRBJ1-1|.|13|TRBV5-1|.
TGCGCCAGCACAGGGGTAGGGAACACTGAAGCTTTCTTT
CASTGVGNTEAFF
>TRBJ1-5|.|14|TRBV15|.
TGTGCCACCAGCAGAGACCTCAACTCTGGACAGCAGCATTTT
CATSRDLNSGQQHF
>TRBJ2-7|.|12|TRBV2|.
TGTGCCAGCTCGTCGGGGTCCTACGAGCAGTACTTC
CASSSGSYEQYF
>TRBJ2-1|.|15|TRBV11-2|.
TGTGCCAGCAGCTGGACCCCAGGGTTTCCGAATGAGCAGTTCTTC
CASSWTPGFPNEQFF
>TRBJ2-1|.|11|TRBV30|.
TGTGCCTGGAGTGTTAGATATGAGCAGTTCTTC
CAWSVRYEQFF
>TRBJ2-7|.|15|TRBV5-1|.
TGCGCCAGCAGCTCAGCCAGGGGATCCCCCTACGAGCAGTACTTC
CASSSARGSPYEQYF
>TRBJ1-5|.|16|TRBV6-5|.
TGTGCCAGCAGTTACAGGGGCCCTTATAGCAATCAGCCCCAGCATTTT
CASSYRGPYSNQPQHF
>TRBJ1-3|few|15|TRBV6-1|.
TGTGCCAGCAGGGTGAGGGGGTTCTCTGGAAACACCATATATTTT
CASRVRGFSGNTIYF
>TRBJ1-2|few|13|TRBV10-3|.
TGTGCCATCAGTGAGGGCAGGGGCTATGGCTACACCTTC
CAISEGRGYGYTF
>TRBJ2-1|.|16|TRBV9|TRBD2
TGTGCCAGCAGCGTAGTCTCTAGCGGGACCTACAATGAGCAGTTCTTC
CASSVVSSGTYNEQFF
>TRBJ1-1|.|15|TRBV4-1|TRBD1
TGCGCCAGCAGCCAAGAGGGGACAGTCAACACTGAAGCTTTCTTT
CASSQEGTVNTEAFF
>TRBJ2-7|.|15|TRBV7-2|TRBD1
TGTGCCAGCAGCTTGGGACAGATGTACTCCTACGAGCAGTACTTC
CASSLGQMYSYEQYF
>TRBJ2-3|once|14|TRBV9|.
TGTGCCAGCAGCGCCCGCCTACAGGGAAATACGCAGTATTTT
CASSARLQGNTQYF